These 21 T cell receptor beta chains were sequenced from one sample in a study of graft-versus-host responses after intestinal transplantation. Data came from immunoSEQ multiplex PCR; TCRdb stores just in-frame clones and leaves some out. This sample has 35,000 to 45,000 clones, with approximately 95% found just once. This sample comprised PBMCs, obtained nearly 750 days after intestinal transplantation. The receptors shown here come from a human patient who received an intestinal transplant, so some T cells may come from the graft donor.

The chain links TRBV6-5 to TRBJ1-1; maybe TRBD1 (5 bases). This CDR3 spans 13 amino acids. Per germline, CDR1 MNHEY and CDR2 SVGAGI. Trimming removed 3 bases at V and 6 bases at J, with 11 bases between. The CDR3 loop is CASSYGGEAEAFF. CDR3 DNA sequence: TGTGCCAGCAGTTATGGAGGGGAGGCTGAAGCTTTCTTT.

The V gene is TRBV28, the J gene TRBJ1-2, with TRBD1 matching over 7 bases. The CDR3 has 16 residues. CDR1 and CDR2 (germline): MDHEN, SYDVKM. J lost 5 bases, V lost 5 bases, and 14 bases had no gene match. The CDR3 spells CASSPMTYGTDYGYTF. The CDR3 nucleotides are TGTGCCAGCAGTCCCATGACCTATGGGACAGATTATGGCTACACCTTC.

The V and J genes are TRBV18 and TRBJ2-1, with 7 bases lining up with TRBD1. Trimming removed 8 bases from V and 8 bases from J; junction bases left unmatched: 12. The CDR3 consists of 14 residues. Germline V gene sequence: CDR1 KGHSH, CDR2 LQKENI. DNA for the CDR3: TGTGCCAGCGCGCGATTGACAGGGAACGATGAGCAGTTCTTC. This gives the protein CASARLTGNDEQFF.

The chain employs TRBV19 and TRBJ2-6, with TRBD2 identical over 8 bases. With 0 bases clipped from V and 0 bases from J, the junction kept 7 bases outside the gene matches. This CDR3 is 19 amino acids long. Germline CDR1 LNHDA, CDR2 SQIVND (reference sequence). The CDR3 coding sequence is TGTGCCAGTAGTATAGATCGGGGGGGACGCCCCTCTGGGGCCAACGTCCTGACTTTC. Translated: CASSIDRGGRPSGANVLTF.

The genes are TRBV5-4 and TRBJ1-2; 7 bases are a match to TRBD1. Per the germline V gene, CDR1 is SGHNT and CDR2 is YYREEE (reference sequence). This CDR3 spans 17 amino acids. V lost 3 bases, J lost 6 bases, and 17 bases stayed unmatched. This chain's CDR3 is CASSSPLDRGRTNGYTF. Here the CDR3 DNA reads TGTGCCAGCAGCTCCCCTTTGGATAGGGGGCGGACCAATGGCTACACCTTC.

This clone showed up just once. The rearrangement uses TRBV6-5 and TRBJ2-7, with D unclear. Germline CDR1 and CDR2: MNHEY and SVGAGI. The CDR3 is 16 amino acids. V was shortened by 0 bases and J by 2 bases, with 14 bases between the two germline ends. The CDR3 nucleotides read TGTGCCAGCAGTTACTCGTACGTAGAGGCGGCCTACGAGCAGTACTTC. This gives the protein CASSYSYVEAAYEQYF.

J is TRBJ1-1 and V is TRBV10-3; TRBD1 might be the D (6 bases). The ends were cut back, 4 bases at V and 4 bases at J, with 10 bases in the middle. The germline V gene has CDR1 ENHRY and CDR2 SYGVKD. The CDR3 is 13 residues long. Written as DNA, the CDR3 is TGTGCCATCAGTGGGGACACCCTCACTGAAGCTTTCTTT. The encoded protein is CAISGDTLTEAFF.

This clone was recorded once. The J gene is TRBJ2-3, the V gene TRBV4-1; TRBD1 aligns across 7 bases. The germline gives CDR1 MGHRA, CDR2 YSYEKL. This CDR3 contains 17 residues. V trimming: 0 bases; J trimming: 3 bases; junction bases outside the gene matches: 9. CDR3 bases: TGCGCCAGCAGCCAAGACCCGCCGGGACAGCTGACAGATACGCAGTATTTT. Translated, it gives CASSQDPPGQLTDTQYF.

This chain joins TRBV6-1 and TRBJ2-1, with D hard to call. The length of the CDR3 is 15 residues. Germline CDR1 is MNHNS and CDR2 is SASEGT. Trimming took off 9 bases at V and 2 bases at J, with 17 bases between the two ends. CDR3 coding DNA: TGTGCCAGTCCGACCCCGGGTTCAACCTACAATGAGCAGTTCTTC. This codes for CASPTPGSTYNEQFF.

The V and J genes are TRBV18 and TRBJ1-1; D perhaps matches TRBD1 (6 bases). CDR1 KGHSH and CDR2 LQKENI come from the germline V gene. The CDR3 is 13 amino acids. V was cut by 4 bases and J by 7 bases, with 13 bases left in between. The CDR3: CASSQDLQGEAFF. The CDR3 coding sequence is TGTGCCAGCTCACAGGACTTACAGGGTGAAGCTTTCTTT.

The chain employs TRBV6-5 and TRBJ1-1; D not certain. Germline CDR1 is MNHEY and CDR2 is SVGAGI. The length of the CDR3 is 13 residues. Trimming shortened V by 6 bases and J by 1 base, and 9 bases separated the two germline ends. CDR3 DNA: TGTGCCAGCAGGCGGAAGGGGAACACTGAAGCTTTCTTT. Protein sequence: CASRRKGNTEAFF.

The chain uses TRBV6-5 and TRBJ2-5; the D is unclear. This CDR3 contains 13 residues. The germline gives CDR1 MNHEY, CDR2 SVGAGI. Trimming removed 5 bases at V and 5 bases at J, with 12 bases between. CDR3 in DNA: TGTGCCAGCAGTCCCCCGTTGCGGGAGACCCAGTACTTC. Its translation: CASSPPLRETQYF.

This sequence joins TRBV5-1 and TRBJ2-7, with a tentative D call TRBD1 (6 bases). Trimming removed 4 bases from V and 2 bases from J, with 13 bases in between. The CDR3 extends over 14 amino acids. Per the germline V gene, CDR1 is SGHRS and CDR2 is YFSETQ. The CDR3 bases are TGCGCCAGCAGCGGTGGACAGATAGCCTACGAGCAGTACTTC. Its protein product is CASSGGQIAYEQYF.

The chain links TRBV10-2 to TRBJ2-1; the match to TRBD1 covers 8 bases. CDR3 size: 14 residues. The germline CDR1 and CDR2 sequences are WSHSY and SAAADI. The trim removed 10 bases at V and 5 bases at J, leaving 10 bases unmatched. CDR3 sequence: CAIKRQGSHNEQFF. The CDR3 DNA follows: TGCGCCATCAAGCGACAGGGGTCCCACAATGAGCAGTTCTTC.

This clone was observed once. This chain connects TRBV28 to TRBJ2-5; possible D gene TRBD2, 5 bases. The J call could be wrong; TRBJ2-7 is a better fit for the DNA end. CDR1 is MDHEN, CDR2 SYDVKM, per germline. This CDR3 comprises 13 residues. The DNA of the CDR3 is TGTGCCAGCAACTACCTAGGACTTAACGAGCAGTACTTC. This sequence encodes CASNYLGLNEQYF.

The chain carries TRBV6-5 and TRBJ2-3; TRBD1 is a possible D gene (5 bases). CDR1 and CDR2 from the germline V gene are MNHEY and SVGAGI. The CDR3 totals 15 residues. V lost 7 bases to trimming and J lost 4 bases, with 18 bases between them. In DNA form, the CDR3 reads TGTGCCAGCACCACAATGGGGCTGGGTTCAGATACGCAGTATTTT. As protein: CASTTMGLGSDTQYF.

The CDR3 sequence: CASSLTGDNSYNEQFF. The CDR3 nucleotides are TGTGCCAGCAGCTTAACTGGGGACAACTCCTACAATGAGCAGTTCTTC. This chain joins TRBV7-3 and TRBJ2-1; D is perhaps TRBD1 (6 bases). Per germline, CDR1 SGHTA and CDR2 FQGTGA. The CDR3 covers 16 residues. V was cut by 0 bases and J by 0 bases, with 9 bases left in between. The full variable domain, its missing parts supplied by reference TRBV7-3 and TRBJ2-1, is GAGVSQTPSNKVTEKGKYVELRCDPISGHTALYWYRQSLGQGPEFLIYFQGTGAADDSGLPNDRFFAVRPEGSVSTLKIQRTERGDSAVYLCASSLTGDNSYNEQFFGPGTRLTVL.

V is TRBV18 and J is TRBJ2-1; 10 bases fit TRBD1. With 5 bases clipped from V and 3 bases from J, the junction kept 1 base outside the gene matches. In germline, CDR1 is KGHSH, CDR2 LQKENI. CDR3 length: 14 residues. The CDR3 here is CASSGTGVYNEQFF. For the CDR3, the DNA is TGTGCCAGCTCAGGGACAGGGGTCTACAATGAGCAGTTCTTC. The variable domain in full, with the rest retrieved from reference TRBV18 and TRBJ2-1, is NAGVMQNPRHLVRRRGQEARLRCSPMKGHSHVYWYRQLPEEGLKFMVYLQKENIIDESGMPKERFSAEFPKEGPSILRIQQVVRGDSAAYFCASSGTGVYNEQFFGPGTRLTVL.

The J gene is TRBJ2-3, the V gene TRBV4-1, with TRBD1 identical over 9 bases. This CDR3 contains 17 residues. The trim removed 3 bases at V and 2 bases at J, leaving 9 bases unmatched. In germline, CDR1 is MGHRA, CDR2 YSYEKL. CDR3 amino acids: CASSHITGGGDTDTQYF. In DNA form, the CDR3 reads TGCGCCAGCAGCCATATAACAGGGGGCGGCGACACAGATACGCAGTATTTT.

V gene TRBV4-1 combines with J gene TRBJ2-7, with 8 bases matching TRBD2. Germline V lookup: CDR1 MGHRA, CDR2 YSYEKL. This CDR3 has 16 amino acids. Trimming took 1 base from V and 4 from J; bases not matched to a gene: 9. CDR3 DNA sequence: TGCGCCAGCAGCCAAGTTCCGGCTAGCGGGTCTTACGAGCAGTACTTC. It encodes CASSQVPASGSYEQYF.

J is TRBJ2-3 and V is TRBV7-3; a weak D match, TRBD2 (5 bases). Germline V gene data show CDR1 as SGHTA and CDR2 as FQGTGA. Deletions cut 5 bases from V and 2 bases from J, with 11 bases between. CDR3 length: 14 amino acids. The CDR3 protein is CASSLGGYTDTQYF. CDR3 sequence (DNA): TGTGCCAGCAGCCTTGGCGGGTACACAGATACGCAGTATTTT.